This T cell receptor beta chain is drawn from a study of radiotherapy plus CTLA-4 blockade in lung cancer. For the study at large: Objective responses occurred in around 18% of patients; around 28% had disease control. Study conclusions and caveats: With interferon-beta, early dynamics of blood T cell clones were reported to best predict response. Following radiotherapy plus ipilimumab, tumor-derived TCR clones expanded in the blood.

Measured with immunoSEQ multiplex PCR; TCRdb has only the in-frame clones, and not every one. This sample has around 70,000 clones, with approximately 82% found just once. Receiving focal radiation plus CTLA-4 blockade with ipilimumab were patients who had chemo-refractory metastatic non-small-cell lung cancer. Comments on this clone: Its antigen is currently unknown.

The germline gives CDR1 MNHNY, CDR2 SVGAGI (reference sequence). The length of the CDR3 is 16 residues. V lost 3 bases to trimming and J lost 5 bases; unmatched junction nucleotides: 10. The sequence was collected from a human donor with non-small cell lung cancer who had a partial response to radiotherapy plus ipilimumab. The specimen was peripheral blood, collected from a patient treated with radiotherapy plus ipilimumab. The chain combines TRBV6-6 with TRBJ1-1; 9 bases are shared with TRBD1. In DNA, the CDR3 is TGTGCCAGCAGTTATCCCCCGGGACAGGGAGGGACTGAAGCTTTCTTT. This codes for CASSYPPGQGGTEAFF.